The rows below give T cell receptor beta chains drawn from one sample of a study of long-term antiretroviral therapy in people with HIV. Clones were read by immunoSEQ multiplex PCR, and TCRdb kept only the in-frame ones, dropping some. The table includes some 29,000 clones, 75% to 90% detected once. Sequencing used unsorted PBMCs, obtained 3.2 years before starting antiretroviral therapy. Source of these receptors: a man between 45 and 60 years old with HIV. Both conserved end residues are part of each CDR3. A D gene is named only where the DNA matches it firmly. Only some rows state a clone size, as once, few, many or a class for expanded clones.

CDR3 protein	CDR3 DNA	D gene	clone size	V gene	J gene
CATTEIAGDIDTQYF	TGTGCCACAACAGAGATAGCGGGAGACATAGATACGCAGTATTTT	TRBD2	-	TRBV19	TRBJ2-3
CASSRGGATDTQYF	TGTGCCAGCAGCCGCGGGGGGGCCACAGATACGCAGTATTTT	TRBD2	-	TRBV7-3	TRBJ2-3
CASRSGGPGNTIYF	TGTGCCAGCAGATCGGGGGGCCCTGGAAACACCATATATTTT	-	-	TRBV27	TRBJ1-3
CASSYGQGDVKLFF	TGTGCCAGCAGCTACGGACAGGGAGACGTAAAACTGTTTTTT	TRBD1	-	TRBV7-8	TRBJ1-4
CASSQGQRNYGYTF	TGTGCCAGCAGTCAGGGCCAAAGGAACTATGGCTACACCTTC	-	-	TRBV27	TRBJ1-2
CASGFHRTGRVTEAFF	TGTGCTAGTGGTTTTCACCGGACAGGGAGGGTAACTGAAGCTTTCTTT	TRBD1	-	TRBV12-5	TRBJ1-1
CASSIPPPGPCSYEQYF	TGTGCCAGTAGTATCCCACCTCCGGGACCCTGCTCCTACGAGCAGTACTTC	-	-	TRBV19	TRBJ2-7
CASSLGGSTGLDEQFF	TGTGCCAGCAGCTTGGGAGGGTCAACAGGTCTCGATGAGCAGTTCTTC	TRBD2	-	TRBV11-2	TRBJ2-1
CASSSAGGLYYEQYF	TGTGCCAGCAGCTCGGCCGGGGGCCTATACTACGAGCAGTACTTC	-	-	TRBV7-8	TRBJ2-7
CASSQPDRAEGSPLHF	TGCGCCAGCAGCCAACCTGACAGGGCGGAGGGTTCACCCCTCCACTTT	TRBD1	-	TRBV4-1	TRBJ1-6
CASSQRDTNEKLFF	TGCGCCAGCAGCCAACGGGACACTAATGAAAAACTGTTTTTT	-	-	TRBV4-1	TRBJ1-4
CASSGRQGRTGELFF	TGTGCCAGCAGTGGACGACAGGGGAGGACCGGGGAGCTGTTTTTT	TRBD1	once	TRBV6-5	TRBJ2-2
CASSPFGDGANVLTF	TGCGCCAGCAGCCCATTCGGGGATGGGGCCAACGTCCTGACTTTC	-	-	TRBV5-1	TRBJ2-6
CASSPPGTVNSPLHF	TGCGCCAGCAGCCCCCCCGGGACGGTGAATTCACCCCTCCACTTT	-	-	TRBV5-1	TRBJ1-6
CAWEAGLEAGELFF	TGTGCCTGGGAGGCGGGACTTGAGGCCGGGGAGCTGTTTTTT	-	-	TRBV30	TRBJ2-2
CASSPGTRGETQYF	TGTGCCAGCTCACCAGGGACCCGGGGAGAGACCCAGTACTTC	-	once	TRBV18	TRBJ2-5
CASSLYADGHGYTF	TGTGCCAGCAGTTTATACGCCGACGGGCATGGCTACACCTTC	-	-	TRBV27	TRBJ1-2
CSVADHRDSNQPQHF	TGCAGCGTTGCCGACCACAGAGATAGCAATCAGCCCCAGCATTTT	-	-	TRBV29-1	TRBJ1-5
CSAVDKSLNTEAFF	TGCAGCGCAGTGGACAAGTCGCTGAACACTGAAGCTTTCTTT	-	-	TRBV29-1	TRBJ1-1
CASSEAGGGETQYF	TGTGCCAGCAGTGAGGCAGGGGGAGGAGAGACCCAGTACTTC	-	-	TRBV2	TRBJ2-5
CASSNLRRLTF	TGTGCCAGCAGCAACCTCAGGCGTCTGACTTTC	-	-	TRBV5-8	TRBJ2-6
CASNHGQYNTGELFF	TGTGCCAGCAACCACGGACAGTACAACACCGGGGAGCTGTTTTTT	-	-	TRBV6-6	TRBJ2-2
CASSSLFTQGGNEQFF	TGTGCCAGCAGCTCGCTCTTTACACAGGGCGGCAATGAGCAGTTCTTC	-	-	TRBV7-9	TRBJ2-1
CASPGTSGGGTDTQYF	TGTGCCAGCCCTGGAACTAGCGGGGGGGGCACAGATACGCAGTATTTT	TRBD2	-	TRBV28	TRBJ2-3
CASSQDTRLVYEQYF	TGCGCCAGCAGCCAAGATACTAGGTTGGTCTACGAGCAGTACTTC	-	-	TRBV4-1	TRBJ2-7
CAWSVPEYGYTF	TGTGCCTGGAGTGTACCGGAGTACGGCTACACCTTC	-	once	TRBV30	TRBJ1-2
CASSLDVRGEQFF	TGTGCCAGCAGCTTAGATGTACGTGGTGAGCAGTTCTTC	-	-	TRBV11-3	TRBJ2-1
CASSQGYTATYNEQFF	TGTGCCAGCAGCCAAGGGTACACCGCTACCTACAATGAGCAGTTCTTC	-	once	TRBV4-2	TRBJ2-1
CASRPSGGAWETQYF	TGTGCCAGCAGACCTAGCGGGGGGGCTTGGGAGACCCAGTACTTC	TRBD2	-	TRBV6-5	TRBJ2-5
CASCRTFHPNSPLHF	TGCGCCAGCTGCCGGACGTTTCACCCAAATTCACCCCTCCACTTT	-	-	TRBV10-2	TRBJ1-6